This record concerns one T cell receptor beta chain sequence. Free of prior chemotherapy, radiotherapy and other malignancies, all of the patients were also node-negative on CT and PET/CT. These data are taken from a study of prognosis after radiotherapy for stage I lung cancer. TCR beta CDR3 amplification from genomic DNA was performed by two-round multiplex PCR. Primers were specific to each TRBV and TRBJ gene in first-round PCR. In TCRdb, the multiplex PCR reads were re-called with MiXCR into one record per CDR3 protein. The data contain 20,000 to 30,000 distinct CDR3 sequences, roughly two fifths of them singletons. The CDR3 has 14 amino acids. Trimming took 4 bases from V and 2 from J, leaving 10 bases between them. Germline V CDR1 and CDR2: SNHLY, FYNNEI.

The chain uses TRBV2 and TRBJ2-3; D not certain. The TCR comes from a donor of 50 years or more with non-small cell lung cancer. The sample consisted of PBMCs, taken before or after stereotactic body radiation therapy (not recorded which). The CDR3 sequence is CASSGQWATDTQYF. In DNA, the CDR3 is TGTGCCAGCAGTGGTCAATGGGCCACAGATACGCAGTATTTT. Full variable domain (remainder filled in from reference TRBV2 and TRBJ2-3): EPEVTQTPSHQVTQMGQEVILRCVPISNHLYFYWYRQILGQKVEFLVSFYNNEISEKSEIFDDQFSVERPDGSNFTLKIRSTKLEDSAMYFCASSGQWATDTQYFGPGTRLTVL.